A selection of T cell receptor beta chains follows, all from one sample in a study of blood T cells in healthy people across ages. TCRdb independently ran MiXCR on the 5' RACE reads; one entry per CDR3 protein. The profile covers 870,000 or so distinct CDR3 sequences, with more than 25% appearing a single time and roughly 17% taken by the ten largest. The sample was blood. These receptors all stem from an elderly woman in good health. Both conserved end residues are part of each CDR3. The D gene is left open where the match is weak. Not all rows give a size; the values are once, few, many and, for expanded clones, a class.

size: -
J: TRBJ1-6
V: TRBV6-6
D: -
CDR3: CASSRSGQGDNSPLHF
DNA: TGTGCCAGCAGCCGATCTGGGCAGGGCGATAATTCACCCCTCCACTTT

size: -
J: TRBJ1-6
V: TRBV27
D: -
CDR3: CASSFWPDSPLHF
DNA: TGTGCCAGCAGTTTCTGGCCGGACTCACCCCTCCACTTT

size: many
J: TRBJ2-1
V: TRBV9
D: TRBD2
CDR3: CASSVDSGDYNEQFF
DNA: TGTGCCAGCAGCGTAGATAGCGGGGACTACAATGAGCAGTTCTTC

size: many
J: TRBJ2-5
V: TRBV11-2
D: TRBD1
CDR3: CASSPTGGFSQETQYF
DNA: TGTGCCAGCAGCCCGACAGGGGGGTTTAGTCAAGAGACCCAGTACTTC

size: -
J: TRBJ1-1
V: TRBV7-9
D: -
CDR3: CASSLRWVTFF
DNA: TGTGCCAGCAGCCTCCGGTGGGTAACTTTCTTT

size: many
J: TRBJ2-1
V: TRBV11-1
D: -
CDR3: CASSFGSIYNEQFF
DNA: TGTGCCAGCAGCTTCGGGTCGATATACAATGAGCAGTTCTTC

size: -
J: TRBJ1-4
V: TRBV5-1
D: TRBD1
CDR3: CASSWGQGEKLFF
DNA: TGCGCCAGCAGCTGGGGACAGGGCGAAAAACTGTTTTTT

size: -
J: TRBJ1-1
V: TRBV5-1
D: -
CDR3: CASSPDGRAEAFF
DNA: TGCGCCAGCAGCCCCGACGGTAGGGCTGAAGCTTTCTTT

size: -
J: TRBJ1-5
V: TRBV3-1
D: -
CDR3: CASSQDQTPNQPQHF
DNA: TGTGCCAGCAGCCAAGATCAAACCCCTAATCAGCCCCAGCATTTT

size: many
J: TRBJ2-7
V: TRBV11-2
D: -
CDR3: CASSLGGSHYEQYF
DNA: TGTGCCAGCAGCTTAGGAGGCAGCCACTACGAGCAGTACTTC

size: many
J: TRBJ2-7
V: TRBV3-1
D: -
CDR3: CASSLQLGAYEQYF
DNA: TGTGCCAGCAGCCTTCAATTAGGGGCCTACGAGCAGTACTTC

size: -
J: TRBJ1-5
V: TRBV7-2
D: -
CDR3: CASTLEIGPQHF
DNA: TGTGCCAGCACCCTTGAGATTGGGCCCCAGCATTTT

size: few
J: TRBJ2-5
V: TRBV12-3/TRBV12-4
D: -
CDR3: CVSSFHGPQETQYF
DNA: TGTGTCAGCAGTTTTCACGGGCCGCAAGAGACCCAGTACTTC

size: few
J: TRBJ2-7
V: TRBV6-2/TRBV6-3
D: -
CDR3: CASSYAVSYEQYF
DNA: TGTGCCAGCAGTTACGCAGTTTCCTACGAGCAGTACTTC

size: many
J: TRBJ2-5
V: TRBV7-9
D: TRBD2
CDR3: CASSPATSGFLEQYF
DNA: TGTGCCAGCAGCCCGGCGACTAGCGGGTTCTTGGAGCAGTACTTC

size: -
J: TRBJ1-1
V: TRBV25-1
D: TRBD1
CDR3: CASSDFRQGAKAFF
DNA: TGTGCCAGCAGTGACTTCAGACAGGGGGCGAAAGCTTTCTTT

size: -
J: TRBJ1-1
V: TRBV7-9
D: -
CDR3: CASRPGTEAFF
DNA: TGTGCCAGCCGCCCGGGCACTGAAGCTTTCTTT

size: many
J: TRBJ1-6
V: TRBV6-2/TRBV6-3
D: -
CDR3: CASSYSTGYNSPLHF
DNA: TGTGCCAGCAGTTACTCGACAGGCTATAATTCACCCCTCCACTTT

size: many
J: TRBJ2-1
V: TRBV5-1
D: -
CDR3: CASSLGQASLGIYNEQFF
DNA: TGCGCCAGCAGCTTGGGTCAGGCGTCCTTGGGGATATACAATGAGCAGTTCTTC

size: -
J: TRBJ1-2
V: TRBV12-3/TRBV12-4
D: -
CDR3: CASRPGSRFNYGYTF
DNA: TGTGCCAGCAGACCCGGGTCTAGGTTTAACTATGGCTACACCTTC

size: -
J: TRBJ1-2
V: TRBV7-9
D: -
CDR3: CASSSSGREPHGYTF
DNA: TGCGCCAGCAGCTCCTCGGGGAGGGAGCCTCATGGCTACACCTTC

size: many
J: TRBJ1-2
V: TRBV4-3
D: -
CDR3: CASSQESRSFGYTF
DNA: TGCGCCAGCAGCCAAGAAAGTCGGTCCTTTGGCTACACCTTC

size: many
J: TRBJ2-5
V: TRBV2
D: TRBD2
CDR3: CASSWTSGREETQYF
DNA: TGTGCCAGCAGTTGGACTAGCGGGAGGGAAGAGACCCAGTACTTC

size: -
J: TRBJ2-3
V: TRBV12-3/TRBV12-4
D: -
CDR3: CASSLMATDTQYF
DNA: TGTGCCAGCAGTTTAATGGCAACAGATACGCAGTATTTT

size: many
J: TRBJ1-1
V: TRBV20-1
D: -
CDR3: CSARAYKGAEAFF
DNA: TGCAGTGCAAGGGCTTACAAAGGGGCTGAAGCTTTCTTT

size: few
J: TRBJ1-1
V: TRBV11-3
D: -
CDR3: CASSRGLQGKNTEAFF
DNA: TGTGCCAGCAGCCGAGGGCTCCAGGGGAAAAACACTGAAGCTTTCTTT

size: many
J: TRBJ2-7
V: TRBV20-1
D: -
CDR3: CSASLQGSMDEQYF
DNA: TGCAGTGCTAGTCTCCAGGGGAGCATGGACGAGCAGTACTTC

size: -
J: TRBJ1-2
V: TRBV6-5
D: -
CDR3: CATRQTGINYGYTF
DNA: TGTGCCACCAGACAAACAGGGATTAACTATGGCTACACCTTC

size: many
J: TRBJ2-7
V: TRBV5-1
D: TRBD2
CDR3: CASSSGLAGEGEQYF
DNA: TGCGCCAGCAGCTCGGGACTAGCGGGGGAGGGCGAGCAGTACTTC

size: -
J: TRBJ2-7
V: TRBV7-3
D: TRBD1
CDR3: CASSLSSGQGAPYEQYF
DNA: TGTGCCAGCAGCTTATCCAGCGGACAGGGGGCTCCCTACGAGCAGTACTTC

size: many
J: TRBJ2-3
V: TRBV7-2
D: -
CDR3: CASSLGPASNTQYF
DNA: TGTGCCAGCAGCTTAGGCCCAGCGTCAAATACGCAGTATTTT

size: -
J: TRBJ2-3
V: TRBV11-2
D: TRBD1
CDR3: CASSRRTGDAQYF
DNA: TGTGCCAGCAGCCGCCGGACAGGGGACGCGCAGTATTTT